Presented here are 2 T cell receptor beta chains from one specimen sequenced in a study of cytomegalovirus exposure and HLA in healthy donors. Researchers ran the PCR with 60 Vbeta and 13 Jbeta primers. TCRdb keeps only in-frame clones here, not all; method: immunoSEQ multiplex PCR. The table has 150,000 or so clones, 84% seen once. Input material: PBMCs. Receptors originate from a man aged 50-60 years in good health and CMV-seropositive.

This rearrangement joins TRBV11-2 to TRBJ1-4; D perhaps matches TRBD1 (5 bases). The CDR3 has 14 residues. The V gene lost 4 bases and the J gene lost 0 bases, with 6 bases spanning the gap. Germline loops: CDR1 SGHAT, CDR2 FQNNGV. The CDR3 DNA reads TGTGCCAGCAGCTCGACAGCAACTAATGAAAAACTGTTTTTT. Protein: CASSSTATNEKLFF. The whole variable domain, filled in from reference TRBV11-2 and TRBJ1-4, reads EAGVAQSPRYKIIEKRQSVAFWCNPISGHATLYWYQQILGQGPKLLIQFQNNGVVDDSQLPKDRFSAERLKGVDSTLKIQPAKLEDSAVYLCASSSTATNEKLFFGSGTQLSVL.

DNA for the CDR3: TGTGCCAGTGCTCAGGGTTATGGTGAAGCTTTCTTT. This sequence encodes CASAQGYGEAFF. The rearrangement uses TRBV19 and TRBJ1-1; D possibly corresponds to TRBD1 (5 bases). The V gene lost 8 bases and the J gene lost 7 bases, with 14 bases spanning the gap. From germline, CDR1 is LNHDA and CDR2 SQIVND (reference sequence). The CDR3 consists of 12 residues.